This entry describes one T cell receptor beta chain. The antigen remains undetermined. This CDR3 region has 13 residues. CDR1 is KGHSH and CDR2 is LQKENI in the germline V gene. Trimming cost V 3 bases and J 6 bases; bases outside gene matches: 4. The TCR library protocol attached unique molecular identifiers to the individual cDNA molecules. Via MiXCR, TCRdb re-called the 5' RACE reads, giving one row per CDR3 protein. The sample shows some 48,000 distinct CDR3 sequences, 4% to 5% of them seen only once. The data are from a study of early T cells in non-severe SARS-CoV-2 infection. In the study overall: Bulk RNA isolated from unsorted whole blood underwent sequencing; chains were not paired. Overall study results and limits: Clonotype matching in VDJdb favored anti-spike CD8 responses and did not capture private and CD4 specificities.

Sequencing was done on a sample of whole blood. This TCR came from an adult who was a healthcare worker with PCR-confirmed SARS-CoV-2 infection or an uninfected control (not recorded which). The chain employs TRBV18 and TRBJ2-7, with TRBD2 identical over 8 bases. The CDR3 DNA is TGTGCCAGCTCACCCGGGGGGGATTCCGAGCAGTACTTC. It specifies CASSPGGDSEQYF.